Following are 21 T cell receptor beta chains from one sample sequenced in a study of CD8+CD57+ T cells in acquired aplastic anemia. Profiling of TCR beta VDJ combinations and CDR3 sequences used genomic DNA as template. From the reads, TCRdb called clonotypes with MiXCR, one entry per CDR3 protein. Of roughly 160,000 distinct CDR3 sequences in the sample, just under 65% were seen once. The sequencing sample was made of sorted CD4+, CD8+, or CD8+CD57+ T cells (not recorded which) from PBMCs. These receptor sequences come from a human donor in good health.

This clonotype occurred many times. The chain links TRBV2 to TRBJ2-7; D gene ambiguous. V was shortened by 8 bases and J by 3 bases, with 20 bases between the two germline ends. Germline V gene lookup returns CDR1 SNHLY and CDR2 FYNNEI. This CDR3 spans 15 amino acids. The CDR3 region has the DNA TGTGCCAGCGGCGGAGAGGAGATGCTCGGCTACGAGCAGTACTTC. Protein: CASGGEEMLGYEQYF. The full variable domain, in which reference TRBV2 and TRBJ2-7 provide the parts outside the CDR3, is EPEVTQTPSHQVTQMGQEVILRCVPISNHLYFYWYRQILGQKVEFLVSFYNNEISEKSEIFDDQFSVERPDGSNFTLKIRSTKLEDSAMYFCASGGEEMLGYEQYFGPGTRLTVT.

The chain uses TRBV7-2 and TRBJ2-7; D gene ambiguous. V lost 1 base and J 4 bases, leaving 14 bases between the germline ends. Germline lookup yields CDR1 SGHTA and CDR2 FQGNSA. The CDR3 is made up of 15 amino acids. As DNA, the CDR3 is TGTGCCAGCAGCTTAGTCCCGATTGGTCCATACGAGCAGTACTTC. Translated: CASSLVPIGPYEQYF.

The chain joins TRBV9 to TRBJ2-7, with a possible D match to TRBD2 (6 bases). V gave up 0 bases and J gave up 0 bases, with 7 bases separating them. The CDR3 is 14 amino acids. CDR1 is SGDLS and CDR2 is YYNGEE in the germline V gene. This CDR3 is CASSVGGDSYEQYF. Written as DNA, the CDR3 is TGTGCCAGCAGCGTAGGCGGGGACTCCTACGAGCAGTACTTC.

V gene TRBV2 combines with J gene TRBJ1-2; 9 bases align to TRBD1. This CDR3 comprises 15 residues. Germline V gene sequence: CDR1 SNHLY, CDR2 FYNNEI. V lost 5 bases to trimming and J lost 4 bases; unmatched junction nucleotides: 8. The CDR3 protein is CASSTWGQGSYGYTF. CDR3 nucleotides: TGTGCCAGCAGTACCTGGGGACAGGGAAGCTATGGCTACACCTTC.

The rearrangement uses TRBV5-6 and TRBJ2-7; D is perhaps TRBD1 (6 bases). Trimming removed 4 bases at V and 0 bases at J, with 11 bases between. Germline V CDR1 and CDR2: SGHDT, YYEEEE. The CDR3 sequence is 14 residues long. CDR3 nucleotides: TGTGCCAGCAGCGGGTTACAGGGCTCCTACGAGCAGTACTTC. This translates into CASSGLQGSYEQYF.

The V and J genes are TRBV7-3 and TRBJ2-5; 12 nucleotides line up with TRBD2. J lost 2 bases, V lost 0 bases, and 4 bases had no gene match. Germline V gene data show CDR1 as SGHTA and CDR2 as FQGTGA. The CDR3 is 17 residues long. The DNA of the CDR3 is TGTGCCAGCAGCTTAACGTCGACTAGCGGGGGACAAGAGACCCAGTACTTC. This gives the protein CASSLTSTSGGQETQYF.

The chain combines TRBV5-4 with TRBJ2-7, with D possibly being TRBD1 (6 bases). The CDR3 runs to 15 residues. CDR1 SGHNT and CDR2 YYREEE come from the germline V gene (reference sequence). V was cut by 3 bases and J by 2 bases, with 15 bases left in between. CDR3 nucleotides: TGTGCCAGCAGCTCACCGACAGGTTCTACCTACGAGCAGTACTTC. Amino acid sequence: CASSSPTGSTYEQYF. Based on the CDR3 plus reference TRBV5-4 and TRBJ2-7, the full variable domain is ETGVTQSPTHLIKTRGQQVTLRCSSQSGHNTVSWYQQALGQGPQFIFQYYREEENGRGNFPPRFSGLQFPNYSSELNVNALELDDSALYLCASSSPTGSTYEQYFGPGTRLTVT.

This clonotype was seen repeatedly, ten times or more. The chain links TRBV2 to TRBJ2-7; 8 nucleotides line up with TRBD2. In germline, CDR1 is SNHLY, CDR2 FYNNEI. The CDR3 is made up of 14 amino acids. V shed 6 bases, J shed 2 bases, and the junction held 6 bases outside the gene matches. Here the CDR3 DNA reads TGTGCCAGCAGGGGCGAAGCGGGAGCCTACGAGCAGTACTTC. This gives the protein CASRGEAGAYEQYF.

Ten or more counts support this clonotype. CDR3 nucleotides: TGTGCCAGCAGCCGACAAGAGGCCTACGAGCAGTACTTC. It translates to CASSRQEAYEQYF. The rearrangement uses TRBV14 and TRBJ2-7; D not resolved. The CDR3 runs 13 residues. In germline, CDR1 is SGHDN, CDR2 FVKESK. Trimming cost V 4 bases and J 2 bases, with 9 bases left between them.

The CDR3 sequence is CASSRGTSGTYNEQFF. In DNA form, the CDR3 reads TGTGCCAGCAGCAGGGGGACTAGTGGGACGTACAATGAGCAGTTCTTC. J is TRBJ2-1 and V is TRBV9; 8 bases line up with TRBD2. The CDR3 length is 16 residues. V lost 4 bases, J lost 4 bases, and 10 bases stayed unmatched. CDR1 and CDR2 from the germline V gene are SGDLS and YYNGEE.

In its sample, this clonotype was seen once. The gene calls are TRBV12-3 or TRBV12-4 and TRBJ2-2, with 8 bases identical to TRBD2. This CDR3 has 14 residues. V trimming: 8 bases; J trimming: 3 bases; junction bases outside the gene matches: 5. CDR3 nucleotide sequence: TGTGCCAGCGGACCCGGGAGGGACACCGGGGAGCTGTTTTTT. It encodes CASGPGRDTGELFF.

This rearrangement joins TRBV7-9 to TRBJ2-7; possibly TRBD2 for D (5 bases). The CDR3 is 14 amino acids. V lost 5 bases and J lost 1, with 12 bases in between. From germline, CDR1 is SEHNR and CDR2 FQNEAQ (reference sequence). In DNA form, the CDR3 reads TGTGCCAGCAGCCCCCGGGCGGGTTCCTACGAGCAGTACTTC. Amino acid sequence: CASSPRAGSYEQYF.

The gene calls are TRBV5-5 and TRBJ2-7; TRBD2 agrees at 8 bases. Trimming removed 0 bases from V and 0 bases from J; junction bases left unmatched: 2. CDR3 length equals 15 residues. Germline values: CDR1 SGHKS, CDR2 YYEKEE (reference sequence). CDR3 amino acids: CASSLEAGASYEQYF. CDR3 coding DNA: TGTGCCAGCAGCTTGGAAGCGGGGGCCTCCTACGAGCAGTACTTC. Combining the CDR3 with reference TRBV5-5 and TRBJ2-7 gives the whole variable domain DAGVTQSPTHLIKTRGQQVTLRCSPISGHKSVSWYQQVLGQGPQFIFQYYEKEERGRGNFPDRFSARQFPNYSSELNVNALLLGDSALYLCASSLEAGASYEQYFGPGTRLTVT.

The chain joins TRBV10-2 to TRBJ1-5; D gene uncertain. Germline CDR1 reads WSHSY; CDR2 reads SAAADI. The CDR3 has 13 residues. Trimming pared 2 bases from V and 2 bases from J, leaving 4 bases between. CDR3 in amino acids: CASSEKGNQPQHF. The CDR3 bases are TGCGCCAGCAGTGAGAAGGGCAATCAGCCCCAGCATTTT.

The V call is TRBV30, the J call TRBJ1-2; tentative D call: TRBD1 (5 bases). The germline CDR1 and CDR2 sequences are GTSNPN and SVGIG (reference sequence). Trimming stripped 3 bases from V and 7 bases from J, with 12 bases between. The CDR3 runs 12 residues. This chain's CDR3 is CAWSPMGGGYTF. In nucleotides, the CDR3 is TGTGCCTGGAGCCCCATGGGGGGTGGCTACACCTTC.

The V and J genes are TRBV2 and TRBJ1-6, with D possibly TRBD1 on 6 matching bases. In germline, CDR1 is SNHLY, CDR2 FYNNEI. The CDR3 is 14 residues long. Between the trimmed V and J ends, which lost 6 bases and 10 bases, there was a span of 16 bases. CDR3 loop: CASSLWGARSPLHF. In nucleotides, the CDR3 is TGTGCCAGCAGCCTCTGGGGGGCGAGGTCACCCCTCCACTTT.

The chain couples TRBV7-9 to TRBJ2-7; D may be TRBD2 (5 bases). The ends were cut back, 6 bases at V and 1 base at J, with 10 bases in the middle. This CDR3 region has 13 residues. The germline CDR1 and CDR2 sequences are SEHNR and FQNEAQ (reference sequence). The CDR3 reads CASRQSGSYEQYF. CDR3 coding DNA: TGTGCCAGCAGGCAGTCGGGGTCCTACGAGCAGTACTTC. Full variable domain (remainder filled in from reference TRBV7-9 and TRBJ2-7): DTGVSQNPRHKITKRGQNVTFRCDPISEHNRLYWYRQTLGQGPEFLTYFQNEAQLEKSRLLSDRFSAERPKGSFSTLEIQRTEQGDSAMYLCASRQSGSYEQYFGPGTRLTVT.

V and J are TRBV19 and TRBJ2-7, with D perhaps given as TRBD1 or TRBD2 (6 bases each). Germline CDR1 is LNHDA and CDR2 is SQIVND (reference sequence). CDR3 length equals 14 residues. Trimming shortened V by 6 bases and J by 8 bases, and 20 bases separated the two germline ends. The CDR3 spells CASSLGGSGPQQYF. The CDR3, as DNA: TGTGCCAGTAGCTTGGGGGGCTCGGGGCCCCAGCAGTACTTC.

This clonotype was found many times. The genes are TRBV4-2 and TRBJ2-3; TRBD2 aligns across 7 bases. Germline CDR1 is LGHNA and CDR2 is YNFKEQ. V lost 1 base, J lost 4 bases, and 17 bases stayed unmatched. CDR3 length: 19 amino acids. CDR3 in DNA: TGTGCCAGCAGCCAAGGGTACGGTCGGGACTACCCTCTCGCAGATACGCAGTATTTT. It is translated as CASSQGYGRDYPLADTQYF.

This clonotype was seen ten or more times. V gene TRBV5-6 combines with J gene TRBJ2-3; D gene uncertain. The ends were cut back, 3 bases at V and 0 bases at J, with 2 bases in the middle. The CDR3 contains 12 residues. The germline CDR1 and CDR2 sequences are SGHDT and YYEEEE. The CDR3 spells CASSYSTDTQYF. The CDR3 nucleotides read TGTGCCAGCAGCTACAGCACAGATACGCAGTATTTT.

CDR3 nucleotides: TGTGCCAGCAGCTCAACTAGCGGGGGATTGTGGGAGCAGTACTTC. Its protein product is CASSSTSGGLWEQYF. This chain joins TRBV7-6 and TRBJ2-7, with 11 bases lining up with TRBD2. Germline CDR1 is SGHVS and CDR2 is FNYEAQ. The J segment lost 7 bases and the V segment lost 4 bases, leaving 9 bases of the junction unmatched. CDR3 length: 15 residues.